This T cell receptor beta chain stems from a study of blood T cell repertoires in COVID-19. Study overall: Some COVID-19 samples were acute and others convalescent; all came from the United States, Italy and Spain. T cells, B-cell-depleted T cells, or PBMCs supplied cDNA or gDNA.

Per the original methods: Nucleated cell counts were estimated from reference gene primer amplification. TCRdb's copy holds only in-frame clones and misses some; the assay was immunoSEQ multiplex PCR. V and J calls and clone size are as listed in that table; D and trimming were resolved from the DNA. Found here are tens of thousands of clones, around 84% of them singletons; the top ten hold about 13%. V trimming: 3 bases; J trimming: 6 bases; junction bases outside the gene matches: 9. This CDR3 region has 16 residues. Per germline, CDR1 SGHTA and CDR2 FQGNSA. The V call is TRBV7-2, the J call TRBJ2-3; 10 bases are shared with TRBD2. Sequenced input: peripheral blood. The sequence was collected from a woman aged 70 to 79 in a cohort sampled during active COVID-19. CDR3 bases: TGTGCCAGCAGCTTTTCTAGCGGGAGCGGTTGGGATACGCAGTATTTT. This translates into CASSFSSGSGWDTQYF.